These 2 T cell receptor beta chains originate from one sample sequenced in a study of blood T cell repertoires in COVID-19. Sequenced by immunoSEQ multiplex PCR; TCRdb stores in-frame clones only, minus some. The top ten clones hold under 2.5% of a sample with approximately 200,000 clones, over 75% of them seen once. Input material: peripheral blood. Source of these receptors: a middle-aged man with active or convalescent COVID-19.

The chain links TRBV18 to TRBJ2-3; 14 nucleotides agree with TRBD2. The CDR3 sequence is 16 residues long. The germline gives CDR1 KGHSH, CDR2 LQKENI. V lost 6 bases, J lost 7 bases, and 9 bases stayed unmatched. The CDR3 spells CASSPGLAGGPNTQYF. The CDR3 bases are TGTGCCAGCTCCCCTGGACTAGCGGGGGGCCCGAATACGCAGTATTTT.

The rearrangement links TRBV29-1 to TRBJ1-1; maybe TRBD1 (6 bases). Per the germline V gene, CDR1 is SQVTM and CDR2 is ANQGSEA. Between the trimmed V and J ends, which lost 7 bases and 1 base, there was a span of 10 bases. The length of the CDR3 is 12 residues. DNA for the CDR3: TGCAGCGCTGTACAGGGGAACACTGAAGCTTTCTTT. It yields the protein CSAVQGNTEAFF.